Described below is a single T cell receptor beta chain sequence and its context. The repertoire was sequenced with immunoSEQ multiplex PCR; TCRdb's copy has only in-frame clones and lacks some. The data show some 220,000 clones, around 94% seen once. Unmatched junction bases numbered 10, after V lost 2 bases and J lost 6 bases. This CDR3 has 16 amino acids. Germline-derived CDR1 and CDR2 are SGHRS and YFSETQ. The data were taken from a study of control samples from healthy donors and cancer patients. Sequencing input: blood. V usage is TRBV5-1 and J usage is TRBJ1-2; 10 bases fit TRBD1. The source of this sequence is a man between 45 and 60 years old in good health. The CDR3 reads CASSFAGTGAINGYTF. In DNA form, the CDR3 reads TGCGCCAGCAGCTTTGCCGGGACAGGGGCTATAAATGGCTACACCTTC.